This T cell receptor (beta chain) was recovered during a study of blood T cell repertoires in COVID-19. Some clones are missing from TCRdb's copy, which holds only in-frame ones; the method was immunoSEQ multiplex PCR. The table has about 100,000 clones, around nine tenths seen once. The CDR3 runs 13 residues. Germline-derived CDR1 and CDR2 are LNHDA and SQIVND (reference sequence). V was clipped by 9 bases and J by 12 bases, with 18 bases between them. The chain carries TRBV19 and TRBJ1-6; TRBD1 is a possible D gene (5 bases). The clonotype comes from a human donor in a cohort sampled during active COVID-19. Specimen: peripheral blood. The CDR3 DNA reads TGTGCCAGCCAGGGACTAGCGGGGCGACCCCTCCACTTT. Translating it yields CASQGLAGRPLHF.